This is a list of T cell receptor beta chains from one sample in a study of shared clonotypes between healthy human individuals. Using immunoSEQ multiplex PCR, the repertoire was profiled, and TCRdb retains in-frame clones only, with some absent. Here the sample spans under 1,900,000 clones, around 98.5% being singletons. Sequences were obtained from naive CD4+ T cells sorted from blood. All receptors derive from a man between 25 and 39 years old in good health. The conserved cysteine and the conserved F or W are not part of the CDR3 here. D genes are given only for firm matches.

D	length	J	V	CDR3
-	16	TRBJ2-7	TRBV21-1	ASSKVRVCLRLFYEQY
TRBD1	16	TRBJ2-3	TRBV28	ASSFSLPVFRDRDTQY
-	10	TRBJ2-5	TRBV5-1	ASSLMGETQY
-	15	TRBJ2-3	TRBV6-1	ASSDGSWVPGTDTQY
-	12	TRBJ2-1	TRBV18	ASSPLLSYNEQF
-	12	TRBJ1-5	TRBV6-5	ASRHRDWFQPQH
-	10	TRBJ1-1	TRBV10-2	ASSRVGTEAF
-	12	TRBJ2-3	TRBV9	ASSPNSGLYTQY
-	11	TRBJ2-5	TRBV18	ASSRDRVETQY
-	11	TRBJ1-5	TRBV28	ASSQGYVKPQH
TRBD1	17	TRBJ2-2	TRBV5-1	ASSLSGQGPRVGTGELF
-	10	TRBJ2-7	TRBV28	ASQQVVSEQY
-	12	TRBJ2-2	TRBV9	ASSVEPGTGELF
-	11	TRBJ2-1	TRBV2	ASSEGGALEQF
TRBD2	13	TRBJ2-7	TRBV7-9	ASSLGSGSSYEQY
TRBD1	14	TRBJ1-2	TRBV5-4	ASSLEGARVRYGYT
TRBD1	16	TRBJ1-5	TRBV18	ASSPGLTRGRGNQPQH
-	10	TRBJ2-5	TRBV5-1	ASSSEGETQY
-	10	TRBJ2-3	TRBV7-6	ASSRLLDTQY
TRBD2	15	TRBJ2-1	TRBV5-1	ASSFGLAGGTYNEQF
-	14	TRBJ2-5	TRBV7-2	ASSLGTVLLQETQY
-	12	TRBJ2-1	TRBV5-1	ASSLGPGVNEQF
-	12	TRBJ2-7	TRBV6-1	ASSEENHSFVQY
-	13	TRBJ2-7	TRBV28	ASIETGRGSYEQY
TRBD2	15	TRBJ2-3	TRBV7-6	ASSLGARGRAGDTQY
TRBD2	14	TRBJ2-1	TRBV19	ASSIGTSIPWNEQF
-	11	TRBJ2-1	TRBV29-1	SVGQLTIDEQF
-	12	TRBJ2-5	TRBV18	ASSVGQTEETQY
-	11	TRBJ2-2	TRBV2	ASSEGLAGELF
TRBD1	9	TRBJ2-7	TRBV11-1	ASSSRDSEY
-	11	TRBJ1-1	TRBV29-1	SVRRDMNTEAF
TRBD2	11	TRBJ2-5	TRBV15	ATSRGLGETQY
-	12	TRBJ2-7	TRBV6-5	ASSYSTRVYEQY
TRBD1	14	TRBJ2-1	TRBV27	ASTYTGTGYYNEQF
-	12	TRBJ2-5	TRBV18	ASSPPGRSETQY
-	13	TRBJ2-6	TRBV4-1	ASSQSPSGANVLT
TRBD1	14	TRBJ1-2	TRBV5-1	ASSVATGGAFYGYT
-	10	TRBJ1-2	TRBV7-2	ASSPPGYGYT
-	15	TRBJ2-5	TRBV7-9	ASSPNRGHVVQETQY
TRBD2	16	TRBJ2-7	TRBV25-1	ASSEFGIGLAEPYEQY
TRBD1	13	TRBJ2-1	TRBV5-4	ASSPPGQGYNEQF
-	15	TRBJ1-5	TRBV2	ASSEGGAVNSNQPQH